This note documents a single T cell receptor beta chain sequence. This sample was taken from a study of Ad26.COV2.S vaccination and SARS-CoV-2 variants. Study-wide context: A participant enrolled in the COV1001 Ad26.COV2.S trial arm provided the sample.

CDR1 KGHSH and CDR2 LQKENI come from the germline V gene. Trimming took off 6 bases at V and 6 bases at J, with 9 bases between the two ends. The CDR3 loop spans 11 amino acids. Profiled with immunoSEQ multiplex PCR; TCRdb holds only in-frame clones, not every one. The sample lists 450,000 to 550,000 clones, 80% to 90% seen once, with about 1.5% in the top ten. The treatment denotes: some 20 received Ad26.COV2.S at low or high dose, single or two shots; roughly five received placebo; per-sample allocation not given. Specimens were obtained on day 63 following the first vaccine or placebo injection. The TCR comes from a person between 18 and 60 years old who received the Ad26.COV2.S COVID-19 vaccine or a placebo. The chain recombines TRBV18 with TRBJ2-7, with D possibly matching TRBD2 (6 bases). The source was peripheral blood, collected in a trial of Ad26.COV2.S vaccine versus placebo. The CDR3 DNA reads TGTGCCAGCTCGGGGGGTTCCGAGCAGTACTTC. Protein sequence: CASSGGSEQYF.